The present entry profiles one T cell receptor beta chain with its context. The source of the sample is a study of OX40 agonist ivuxolimab in advanced cancers. CDR1 and CDR2 (germline): SEHNR, FQNEAQ (reference sequence). The V end was cut by 5 bases, the J end by 3 bases, with 14 bases between. The CDR3 length is 15 residues. Using immunoSEQ multiplex PCR, the repertoire was profiled, and TCRdb retains in-frame clones only, with some absent. The sample includes 50,000 to 70,000 clones, about 85% seen only once; the top ten take about 3%. Sample: CD4+ or CD8+ T cells sorted from blood, taken in a trial of the OX40 agonist ivuxolimab. The chain recombines TRBV7-9 with TRBJ1-5; D gene ambiguous. The TCR was taken from an adult with an advanced solid tumor such as melanoma, head and neck, liver or kidney cancer. The CDR3 reads CASSLHLWYNQPQHF. The CDR3 DNA reads as TGTGCCAGCAGCCTCCACCTGTGGTACAATCAGCCCCAGCATTTT.